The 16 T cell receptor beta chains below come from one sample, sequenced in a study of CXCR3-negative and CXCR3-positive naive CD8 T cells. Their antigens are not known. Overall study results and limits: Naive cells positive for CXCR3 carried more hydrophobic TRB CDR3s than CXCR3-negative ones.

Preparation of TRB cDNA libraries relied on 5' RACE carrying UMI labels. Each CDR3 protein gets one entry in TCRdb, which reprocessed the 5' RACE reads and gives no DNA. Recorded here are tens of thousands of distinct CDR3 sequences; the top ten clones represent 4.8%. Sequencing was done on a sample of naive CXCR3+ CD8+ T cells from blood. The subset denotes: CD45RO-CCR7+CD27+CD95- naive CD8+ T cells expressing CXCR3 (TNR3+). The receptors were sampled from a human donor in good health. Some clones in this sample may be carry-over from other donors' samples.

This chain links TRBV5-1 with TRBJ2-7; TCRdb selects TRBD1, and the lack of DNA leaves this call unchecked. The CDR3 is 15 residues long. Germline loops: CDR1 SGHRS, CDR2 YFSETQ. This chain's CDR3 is CASRTTPGAAYEQYF.

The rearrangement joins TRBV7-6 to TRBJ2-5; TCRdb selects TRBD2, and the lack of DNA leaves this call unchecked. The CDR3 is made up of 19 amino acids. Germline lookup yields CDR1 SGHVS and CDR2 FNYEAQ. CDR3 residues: CASSLWQYGWGGPTNPQYF.

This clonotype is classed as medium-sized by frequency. CDR3 in amino acids: CASSQNRAYEQYF. The chain combines TRBV4-3 with TRBJ2-7; TCRdb gives TRBD1 as the D gene, but with no DNA this cannot be confirmed. Germline values: CDR1 LGHNA, CDR2 YSLEER. CDR3 size: 13 residues.

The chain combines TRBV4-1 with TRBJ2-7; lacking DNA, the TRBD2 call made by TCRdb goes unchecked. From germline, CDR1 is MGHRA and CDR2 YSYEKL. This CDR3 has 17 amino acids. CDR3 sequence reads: CASSQADLLAGAYEQYF.

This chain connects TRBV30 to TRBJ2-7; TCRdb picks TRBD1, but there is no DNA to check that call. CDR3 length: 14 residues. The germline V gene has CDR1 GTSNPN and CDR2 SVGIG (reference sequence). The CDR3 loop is CAWSPGTGVNEQYF.

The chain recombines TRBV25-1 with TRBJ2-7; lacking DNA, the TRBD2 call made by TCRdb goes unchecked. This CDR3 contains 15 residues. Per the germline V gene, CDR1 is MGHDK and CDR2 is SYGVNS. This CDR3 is CASRDPEGPNYEQYF.

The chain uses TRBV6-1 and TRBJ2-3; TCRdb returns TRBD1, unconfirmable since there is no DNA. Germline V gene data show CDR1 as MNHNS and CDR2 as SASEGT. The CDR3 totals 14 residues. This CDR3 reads CASSEGQYTDTQYF.

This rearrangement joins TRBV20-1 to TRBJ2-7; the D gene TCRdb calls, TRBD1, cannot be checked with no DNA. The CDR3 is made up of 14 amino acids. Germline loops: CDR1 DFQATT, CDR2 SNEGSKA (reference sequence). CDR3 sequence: CSARGQGVMYEQYF.

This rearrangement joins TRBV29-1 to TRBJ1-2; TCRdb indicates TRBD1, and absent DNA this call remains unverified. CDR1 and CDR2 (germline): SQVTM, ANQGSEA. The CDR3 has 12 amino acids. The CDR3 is CSVRDTDYGYTF.

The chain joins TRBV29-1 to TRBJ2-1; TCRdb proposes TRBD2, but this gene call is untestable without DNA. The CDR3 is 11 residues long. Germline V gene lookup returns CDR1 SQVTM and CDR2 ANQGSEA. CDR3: CSVEDVRAPVF.

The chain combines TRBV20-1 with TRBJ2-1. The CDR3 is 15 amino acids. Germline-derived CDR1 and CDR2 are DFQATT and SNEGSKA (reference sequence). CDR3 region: CSARDLESRVNEQFF.

This CDR3 reads CSARETGENTEAFF. V usage is TRBV20-1 and J usage is TRBJ1-1; TCRdb lists TRBD1, though no DNA is available to test this call. CDR3 length: 14 amino acids. Germline V lookup: CDR1 DFQATT, CDR2 SNEGSKA (reference sequence).

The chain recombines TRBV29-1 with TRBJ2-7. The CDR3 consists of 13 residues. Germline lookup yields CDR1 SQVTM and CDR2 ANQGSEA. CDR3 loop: CSVEDGPAYEQYF.

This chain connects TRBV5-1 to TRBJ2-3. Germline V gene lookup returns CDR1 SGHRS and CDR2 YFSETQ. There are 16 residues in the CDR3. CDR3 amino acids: CASSLGTYFGTDTQYF. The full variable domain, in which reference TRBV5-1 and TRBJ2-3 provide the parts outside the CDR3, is KAGVTQTPRYLIKTRGQQVTLSCSPISGHRSVSWYQQTPGQGLQFLFEYFSETQRNKGNFPGRFSGRQFSNSRSEMNVSTLELGDSALYLCASSLGTYFGTDTQYFGPGTRLTVL.

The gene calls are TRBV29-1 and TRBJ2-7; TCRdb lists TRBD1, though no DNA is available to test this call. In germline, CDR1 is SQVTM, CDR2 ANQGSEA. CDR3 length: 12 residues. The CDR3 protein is CSVDGGAGEQYF.

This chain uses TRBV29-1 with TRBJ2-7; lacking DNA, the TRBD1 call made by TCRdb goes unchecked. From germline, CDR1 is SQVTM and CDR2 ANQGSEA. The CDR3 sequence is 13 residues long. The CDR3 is CSVLTGRSYEQYF.